The 18 T cell receptor beta chains presented below share a single source sample, sequenced in a study of post-analysis software for immune sequencing data. Study-wide results and caveats: When patients were compared with controls, about 5 TRBV segments were more frequent, TRBV5-6, TRBV5-1 and TRBV20-1 among them.

These receptors have no identified antigens. The TCR beta cDNA libraries contained unique molecular identifiers. One entry per CDR3 protein, called by TCRdb with MiXCR from the PCR reads. The sample carries 600,000 to 750,000 distinct CDR3 sequences, 55% to 60% recorded once. Input material: blood. The receptors derive from a girl aged 2 to 9 with multiple sclerosis.

The genes are TRBV29-1 and TRBJ1-2, with 9 nucleotides matching TRBD1. V shed 7 bases, J shed 0 bases, and the junction held 0 bases outside the gene matches. The CDR3 runs to 12 residues. Germline V lookup: CDR1 SQVTM, CDR2 ANQGSEA. The CDR3 protein is CSGDRANYGYTF. CDR3 in DNA: TGCAGCGGGGACAGGGCTAACTATGGCTACACCTTC.

The gene calls are TRBV6-5 and TRBJ1-6; 7 bases fit TRBD1. CDR3 length: 18 residues. In germline, CDR1 is MNHEY, CDR2 SVGAGI. The J segment lost 0 bases and the V segment lost 2 bases, leaving 7 bases of the junction unmatched. DNA for the CDR3: TGTGCCAGCAGTTACGCCGGAGGGGGCAGCTCCTATAATTCACCCCTCCACTTT. Translation gives CASSYAGGGSSYNSPLHF.

CDR3 nucleotide sequence: TGCAGCGTCGGGAGACAGGGGAGTTTCCACGAGCAGTACTTC. Translated, it gives CSVGRQGSFHEQYF. The chain uses TRBV29-1 and TRBJ2-5, with 8 bases fitting TRBD1. The J call is doubtful: the DNA matches TRBJ2-7 better. From germline, CDR1 is SQVTM and CDR2 ANQGSEA. There are 14 residues in the CDR3.

This clonotype was seen more than once but under ten times. The chain is built from TRBV4-1 and TRBJ2-1, with TRBD2 matching 8 bases. This CDR3 comprises 14 residues. Per germline, CDR1 MGHRA and CDR2 YSYEKL. The V segment lost 6 bases and the J segment 3 bases; nucleotides outside the gene matches: 4. The CDR3 is CASRVAGYYNEQFF. CDR3 nucleotide sequence: TGCGCCAGCAGGGTAGCGGGGTACTACAATGAGCAGTTCTTC.

CDR3 region: CSAVDRGFYEQYF. The CDR3 region has the DNA TGCAGCGCCGTGGACAGGGGGTTCTACGAGCAGTACTTC. The genes are TRBV29-1 and TRBJ2-7; the match to TRBD1 covers 10 bases. The CDR3 has 13 residues. Germline loops: CDR1 SQVTM, CDR2 ANQGSEA. Germline trimming cut 7 bases from V and 3 bases from J; bases unmatched to any gene: 6.

This clonotype occurred a few times. The chain is built from TRBV27 and TRBJ1-2; 9 nucleotides align to TRBD1. The V gene's germline CDR1 is MNHEY and CDR2 SMNVEV (reference sequence). V shed 2 bases and J 8 bases; nucleotides not matched to a gene: 9. The CDR3 is made up of 15 amino acids. The CDR3 DNA is TGTGCCAGCAGTTTAACCGGGGACAGGGTGAAAGGCTACACCTTC. Its translation is CASSLTGDRVKGYTF.

The gene calls are TRBV6-6 and TRBJ1-2; 10 nucleotides align to TRBD1. CDR1 and CDR2 (germline): MNHNY, SVGAGI (reference sequence). The CDR3 has 13 amino acids. The V gene end was trimmed by 7 bases and the J gene end by 6 bases; junction bases not matched to a gene: 5. DNA of the CDR3: TGTGCCAGCAAGGACAGGGGGAAGCATGGCTACACCTTC. Its protein is CASKDRGKHGYTF.

V usage is TRBV30 and J usage is TRBJ1-6; no clear D gene. V was shortened by 2 bases and J by 9 bases, with 14 bases between the two germline ends. The CDR3 loop spans 14 amino acids. Per germline, CDR1 GTSNPN and CDR2 SVGIG (reference sequence). Here the CDR3 reads CAWSSETRPSPLHF. The CDR3 region has the DNA TGTGCCTGGAGTAGTGAGACAAGGCCTTCACCCCTCCACTTT.

The chain recombines TRBV5-1 with TRBJ2-7, with D possibly matching TRBD2 (5 bases). The end of the DNA fits TRBJ2-4 better, so the J call may be wrong. The V gene's germline CDR1 is SGHRS and CDR2 YFSETQ. The CDR3 runs 14 residues. The CDR3 here is CASSSTIGRNIQYF. The CDR3, as DNA: TGCGCCAGCAGCTCGACAATTGGGAGAAACATTCAGTACTTC.

The chain uses TRBV28 and TRBJ1-2; D unresolved. Per the germline V gene, CDR1 is MDHEN and CDR2 is SYDVKM. V lost 2 bases and J lost 0, with 10 bases in between. CDR3 length: 15 residues. The CDR3 is CASSLVRLANYGYTF. The CDR3 DNA reads as TGTGCCAGCAGTTTAGTGCGGTTAGCTAACTATGGCTACACCTTC.

The chain recombines TRBV7-3 with TRBJ2-3; 7 positions agree with TRBD2. CDR3 length: 16 amino acids. The V gene's germline CDR1 is SGHTA and CDR2 FQGTGA. V was pared by 5 bases and J by 6 bases, with 14 bases of the junction left unmatched. The CDR3 DNA is TGTGCCAGCAGCCCCGGCCCGGCGGGAGCTGTGGATACGCAGTATTTT. It codes for CASSPGPAGAVDTQYF. Filled out from reference TRBV7-3 and TRBJ2-3, the complete variable domain reads GAGVSQTPSNKVTEKGKYVELRCDPISGHTALYWYRQSLGQGPEFLIYFQGTGAADDSGLPNDRFFAVRPEGSVSTLKIQRTERGDSAVYLCASSPGPAGAVDTQYFGPGTRLTVL.

This clonotype appeared a few times. The chain joins TRBV20-1 to TRBJ2-5, with D possibly being TRBD2 (5 bases). V was shortened by 0 bases and J by 3 bases, with 14 bases between the two germline ends. This CDR3 region has 15 residues. The germline gives CDR1 DFQATT, CDR2 SNEGSKA (reference sequence). This CDR3 is CSARDETGKEETQYF. The DNA of the CDR3 is TGCAGTGCTAGAGACGAAACGGGAAAGGAAGAGACCCAGTACTTC.

A note on this clonotype: At one boundary the junction diverges from the germline segment, which might be a read error. V and J are TRBV20-1 and TRBJ1-2, with a weak D call TRBD1 (6 bases). The germline V gene encodes CDR1 DFQATT and CDR2 SNEGSKA (reference sequence). The CDR3 is 15 residues long. CDR3 sequence reads: CSARDPRGSNHGYTF. The CDR3 bases are TGCAGTGCTAGAGACCCCAGGGGATCTAACCATGGCTACACCTTC.

V and J are TRBV7-6 and TRBJ1-2; 9 bases agree with TRBD1. This CDR3 has 15 residues. V lost 5 bases, J lost 8 bases, and 12 bases stayed unmatched. Germline V CDR1 and CDR2: SGHVS, FNYEAQ. The CDR3 loop reads CASSPAGQGSQGYTF. The CDR3 nucleotides read TGTGCCAGCAGCCCAGCGGGACAGGGATCGCAGGGCTACACCTTC.

This clonotype was detected only a few times. The chain combines TRBV24-1 with TRBJ1-2, with TRBD1 matching 8 bases. The CDR3 has 13 residues. Losses at the gene ends were 5 bases for V and 5 bases for J; bases not matched to a gene: 3. CDR1 is KGHDR and CDR2 is SFDVKD in the germline V gene. The CDR3 protein is CATSADRDYGYTF. As DNA, the CDR3 is TGTGCCACCAGTGCGGACAGGGATTATGGCTACACCTTC.

The genes are TRBV7-2 and TRBJ2-1; D is perhaps TRBD1 (5 bases). The CDR3 is 14 residues long. Germline values: CDR1 SGHTA, CDR2 FQGNSA. V lost 5 bases and J lost 6, with 14 bases in between. The CDR3 nucleotides are TGTGCCAGCAGCATGCTGACAGTAGGCAATGAGCAGTTCTTC. As protein: CASSMLTVGNEQFF. Together with reference TRBV7-2 and TRBJ2-1, the CDR3 gives the full variable domain: GAGVSQSPSNKVTEKGKDVELRCDPISGHTALYWYRQSLGQGLEFLIYFQGNSAPDKSGLPSDRFSAERTGGSVSTLTIQRTQQEDSAVYLCASSMLTVGNEQFFGPGTRLTVL.

J is TRBJ2-7 and V is TRBV2, with a weak D call TRBD1 (6 bases). V lost 10 bases, J lost 0 bases, and 13 bases lay in between. Germline assignment: CDR1 SNHLY and CDR2 FYNNEI. CDR3 length: 13 residues. CDR3 region: CAIPRDNSYEQYF. CDR3 DNA: TGTGCCATCCCACGGGACAACTCCTACGAGCAGTACTTC.

The rearrangement uses TRBV18 and TRBJ2-5; D gene ambiguous. V lost 3 bases and J 1 base, leaving 15 bases between the germline ends. The CDR3 spans 16 residues. CDR1 KGHSH and CDR2 LQKENI come from the germline V gene. The CDR3 protein is CASSPLSRALQETQYF. DNA of the CDR3: TGTGCCAGCTCACCTTTGAGTCGTGCCCTCCAAGAGACCCAGTACTTC.